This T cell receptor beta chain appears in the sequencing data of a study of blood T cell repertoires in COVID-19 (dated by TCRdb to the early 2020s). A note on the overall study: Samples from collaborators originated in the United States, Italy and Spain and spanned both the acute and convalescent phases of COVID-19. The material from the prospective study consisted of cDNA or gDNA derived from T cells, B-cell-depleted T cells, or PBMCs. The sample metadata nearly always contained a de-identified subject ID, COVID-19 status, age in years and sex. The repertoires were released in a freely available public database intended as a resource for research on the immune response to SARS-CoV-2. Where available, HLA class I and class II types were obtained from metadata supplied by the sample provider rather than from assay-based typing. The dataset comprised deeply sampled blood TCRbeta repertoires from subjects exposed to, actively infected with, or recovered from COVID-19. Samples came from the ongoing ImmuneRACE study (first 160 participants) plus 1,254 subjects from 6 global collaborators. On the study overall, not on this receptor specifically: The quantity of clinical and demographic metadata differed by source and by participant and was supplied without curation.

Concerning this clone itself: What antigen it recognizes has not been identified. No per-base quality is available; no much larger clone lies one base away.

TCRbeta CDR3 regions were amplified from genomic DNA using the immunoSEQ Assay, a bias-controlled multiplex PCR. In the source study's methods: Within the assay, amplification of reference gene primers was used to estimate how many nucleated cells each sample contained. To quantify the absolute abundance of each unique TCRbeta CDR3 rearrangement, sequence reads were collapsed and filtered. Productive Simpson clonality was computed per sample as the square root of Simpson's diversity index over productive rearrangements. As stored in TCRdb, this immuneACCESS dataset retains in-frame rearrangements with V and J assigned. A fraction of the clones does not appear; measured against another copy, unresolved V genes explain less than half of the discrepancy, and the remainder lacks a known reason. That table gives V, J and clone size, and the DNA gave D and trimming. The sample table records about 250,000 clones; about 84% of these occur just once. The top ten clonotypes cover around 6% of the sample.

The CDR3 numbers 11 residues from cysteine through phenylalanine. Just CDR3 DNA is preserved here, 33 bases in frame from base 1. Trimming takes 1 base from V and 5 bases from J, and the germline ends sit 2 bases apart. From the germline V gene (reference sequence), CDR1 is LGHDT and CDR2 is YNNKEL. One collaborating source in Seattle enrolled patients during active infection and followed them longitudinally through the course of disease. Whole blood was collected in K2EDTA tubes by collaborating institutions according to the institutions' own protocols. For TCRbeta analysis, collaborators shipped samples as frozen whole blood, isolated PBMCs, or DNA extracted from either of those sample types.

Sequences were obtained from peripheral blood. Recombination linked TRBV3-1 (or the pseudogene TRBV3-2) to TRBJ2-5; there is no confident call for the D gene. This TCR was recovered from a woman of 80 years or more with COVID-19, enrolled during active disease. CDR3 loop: CASSQAETQYF. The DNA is TGTGCCAGCAGCCAAGCGGAGACCCAGTACTTC.